This paragraph reports one T cell receptor (beta chain). Its cognate antigen is unknown. Measured with immunoSEQ multiplex PCR; TCRdb has only the in-frame clones, and not every one. The profile shows roughly 32,000 clones, about 81% of them singletons. The data are from a study of somatic mutations in cytotoxic T cells in rheumatoid arthritis. Overall study results and limits: Of about 60 patients, about eight had a largest CD8+ clone that exceeded 20% of CD8+ cells. Neither rheumatoid arthritis patients nor age-matched healthy controls had significantly different CD8+ T-cell clonality from the other group.

CDR1 and CDR2 (germline): SQVTM, ANQGSEA. This CDR3 contains 11 residues. Trimming removed 2 bases from V and 3 bases from J, with 2 bases in between. What was sequenced was CD8+ T cells sorted from blood. The chain links TRBV29-1 to TRBJ2-1; D gene ambiguous. The sequence was collected from an adult with rheumatoid arthritis. CDR3 DNA: TGCAGCGTTGAACTCTACAATGAGCAGTTCTTC. Protein sequence: CSVELYNEQFF.